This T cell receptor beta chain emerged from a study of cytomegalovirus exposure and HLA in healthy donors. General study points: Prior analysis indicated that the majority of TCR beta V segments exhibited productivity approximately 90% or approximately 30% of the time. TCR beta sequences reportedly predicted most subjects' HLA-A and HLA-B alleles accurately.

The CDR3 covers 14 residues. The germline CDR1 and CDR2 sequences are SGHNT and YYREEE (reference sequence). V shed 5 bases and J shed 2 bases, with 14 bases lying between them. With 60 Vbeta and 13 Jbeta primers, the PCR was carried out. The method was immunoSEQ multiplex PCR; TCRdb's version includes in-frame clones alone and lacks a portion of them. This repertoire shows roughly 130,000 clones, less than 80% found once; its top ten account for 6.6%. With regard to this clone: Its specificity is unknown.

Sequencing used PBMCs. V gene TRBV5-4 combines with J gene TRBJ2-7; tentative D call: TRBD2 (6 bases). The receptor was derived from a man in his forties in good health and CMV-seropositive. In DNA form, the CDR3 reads TGTGCCAGCAGACCCGGGGGATTGCCCTACGAGCAGTACTTC. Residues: CASRPGGLPYEQYF. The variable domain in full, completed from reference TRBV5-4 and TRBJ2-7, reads ETGVTQSPTHLIKTRGQQVTLRCSSQSGHNTVSWYQQALGQGPQFIFQYYREEENGRGNFPPRFSGLQFPNYSSELNVNALELDDSALYLCASRPGGLPYEQYFGPGTRLTVT.